Shown below are 8 T cell receptor beta chains from a single sample sequenced in a study of Graves' ophthalmopathy and Graves' hyperthyroidism (dated by TCRdb to the late 2010s). The listed sequencing device is Illumina HiSeq 2000. For repertoire sequencing, TCR beta CDR3 regions were amplified from RNA transcripts. The first round of RT-PCR was done with HTBI primers and the Qiagen OneStep RT-PCR kit, and was followed by a second round of multiplex PCR, then size selection and purification. Using fastp at Q25 and MiXCR, TCRdb reprocessed the public reads and kept productive beta chains. Rows with a matching CDR3 protein are joined into one entry that keeps the most common DNA and genes. This sample gives 580,000 or so distinct CDR3 sequences in total; approximately 35% of them show up just once. Jointly, the top ten make up around 4% of the sample. Sequenced sample: peripheral blood or thyroid tissue (not recorded which). The source of these receptors is an adult man with Graves' hyperthyroidism.

At least ten counts were recorded for this clonotype. This sequence joins TRBV12-3 or TRBV12-4 and TRBJ1-2; tentative D call: TRBD1 (5 bases). The CDR3 contains 15 residues. Trimming removed 6 bases at V and 8 bases at J, with 22 bases between. CDR3 sequence reads: CASSLSLVGGEGYTF. The CDR3 nucleotides are TGTGCCAGCAGCTTATCCCTTGTGGGGGGAGAGGGCTACACCTTC.

This clonotype was seen more than once but under ten times. The V and J genes are TRBV29-1 and TRBJ2-3, with TRBD1 matching over 7 bases. J was trimmed by 3 bases and V by 6 bases; bases with no gene match: 6. The germline V gene encodes CDR1 SQVTM and CDR2 ANQGSEA. This CDR3 region has 13 residues. The CDR3 DNA sequence: TGCAGCGTGGAGACAGGGAGAACAGATACGCAGTATTTT. It codes for CSVETGRTDTQYF.

The chain employs TRBV7-2 and TRBJ1-1; 8 bases agree with TRBD1. In germline, CDR1 is SGHTA, CDR2 FQGNSA. This CDR3 has 16 amino acids. Trimming removed 5 bases from V and 3 bases from J; junction bases left unmatched: 11. As DNA, the CDR3 is TGTGCCAGCAGCCAAGACAGGGGCGGAGGCTACACTGAAGCTTTCTTT. Translating gives CASSQDRGGGYTEAFF.

Points on this clonotype: This may come from a read error, since a much larger clone is one base off. The chain links TRBV15 to TRBJ2-3; 8 nucleotides match TRBD1. In germline, CDR1 is LNHNV, CDR2 YYDKDF (reference sequence). The CDR3 has 17 amino acids. Written as DNA, the CDR3 is TGTGCCGCCAGCAGATGGACAGGGAGCATACTCACAGATACGCAGTATTTT. Amino acid sequence: CAASRWTGSILTDTQYF.

Concerning this clonotype: Since a much larger clone is just one base distant, this may be a read error. V usage is TRBV20-1 and J usage is TRBJ1-4; D remains ambiguous. V was cut by 6 bases and J by 8 bases, with 7 bases left in between. The CDR3 is made up of 10 amino acids. The V gene's germline CDR1 is DFQATT and CDR2 SNEGSKA (reference sequence). The CDR3 protein is CSAPGEKLFF. CDR3 DNA: TGCAGTGCCCCGGGGGAAAAACTGTTTTTT.

The CDR3 sequence: CATSEGQASYEQYF. The CDR3 bases are TGTGCCACCAGTGAAGGCCAGGCATCCTACGAGCAGTACTTC. The chain combines TRBV24-1 with TRBJ2-7; unclear D gene. CDR1 KGHDR and CDR2 SFDVKD come from the germline V gene. The CDR3 runs 14 residues. V lost 4 bases and J 1 base, leaving 10 bases between the germline ends.

There are many counts of this clonotype. The V gene is TRBV20-1, the J gene TRBJ1-5; D is possibly TRBD1 (6 bases). Between the trimmed V and J ends, which lost 3 bases and 6 bases, there was a span of 15 bases. The CDR3 is 14 residues long. CDR1 is DFQATT, CDR2 SNEGSKA, per germline (reference sequence). This chain's CDR3 is CSASVGQSRQPQHF. In nucleotides, the CDR3 is TGCAGTGCTAGTGTAGGACAGTCACGTCAGCCCCAGCATTTT.

This clonotype was detected many times. This chain connects TRBV20-1 to TRBJ2-7, with a tentative D call TRBD2 (6 bases). With 5 bases removed from V and 2 bases from J, the gap between germline ends came to 10 bases. The CDR3 spans 12 residues. The germline gives CDR1 DFQATT, CDR2 SNEGSKA (reference sequence). CDR3 nucleotides: TGCAGTGCTGGCGGGAAGCCCTACGAGCAGTACTTC. It translates to CSAGGKPYEQYF.